This T cell receptor beta chain comes out of a study of Ad26.COV2.S vaccination and SARS-CoV-2 variants. Treatment in this sample: roughly 18 received Ad26.COV2.S at low or high dose, single or two shots; roughly five received placebo; per-sample allocation not given. Sampling occurred on day 63 after the first vaccine or placebo injection. At a Boston site, the person donating was an adult of 18-55 years. The table came from immunoSEQ multiplex PCR; TCRdb's copy has only in-frame clones and leaves some out. Among hundreds of thousands of clones listed, about 88% were seen once. The CDR3 length is 14 residues. Trimming cost V 7 bases and J 1 base; bases outside gene matches: 6. CDR1 and CDR2 from the germline V gene are MDHEN and SYDVKM.

The chain couples TRBV28 to TRBJ2-5, with 7 bases that match TRBD1. The receptor was isolated from a person aged 18-60 years who received the Ad26.COV2.S COVID-19 vaccine or a placebo. The source material was peripheral blood, sampled in a trial of Ad26.COV2.S vaccine versus placebo. The CDR3: CASKQGTAQETQYF. The DNA of the CDR3 is TGTGCCAGCAAGCAGGGGACAGCCCAAGAGACCCAGTACTTC.